These T cell receptor beta chains were read from a single sample in a study of blood T cell repertoires in COVID-19. Assay: immunoSEQ multiplex PCR; the TCRdb copy retains only in-frame clones and omits some. The sample holds about 120,000 clones, 84% seen once. What was sequenced was PBMCs or T cells enriched from blood (not recorded which). The origin of the receptors is a woman younger than 45 who had recovered from COVID-19. The CDR3 runs from the conserved cysteine through the conserved F or W. The D gene is left open where the match is weak. Clone size, where shown, is once, few, many, or a class for clones that have expanded.

CDR3nt,CDR3aa,j_gene,abundance,v_gene,d_gene
TGCGCCAGCAGCCCTGGTAGTTACACAGATACGCAGTATTTT,CASSPGSYTDTQYF,TRBJ2-3,few,TRBV5-1,-
TGTGCCAGCAGGCTCAGGGAAGTTACCTACAATGAGCAGTTCTTC,CASRLREVTYNEQFF,TRBJ2-1,-,TRBV2,-
TGTGCCAGCAGCGTAGAAGGAGGGAATGGTGGCTACACCTTC,CASSVEGGNGGYTF,TRBJ1-2,-,TRBV9,-
TGTGCCAGCAGTGGGGCTAGCTCCTATAATTCACCCCTCCACTTT,CASSGASSYNSPLHF,TRBJ1-6,-,TRBV28,-
TGTGCCAGCTCACTGAAGGGAGACATAGTGGTAACTGAAGCTTTCTTT,CASSLKGDIVVTEAFF,TRBJ1-1,-,TRBV18,-
TGTGCCAGCAGCTTAGCATCAGGCTTCTCCTACAATGAGCAGTTCTTC,CASSLASGFSYNEQFF,TRBJ2-1,-,TRBV7-2,-
TGTGCCAGCAGCTTAAAGAACCTAGCGGGAGGGCCCAACTACAATGAGCAGTTCTTC,CASSLKNLAGGPNYNEQFF,TRBJ2-1,-,TRBV7-2,TRBD2
TGTGCCAGCAGTTTACGACAGGGGGCGTTTCAGCCCCAGCATTTT,CASSLRQGAFQPQHF,TRBJ1-5,-,TRBV6-2/TRBV6-3,TRBD1
TGTGCCAGCAGCTTATCGCGAGTCACCGGGGAGCTGTTTTTT,CASSLSRVTGELFF,TRBJ2-2,-,TRBV11-2,-
TGCAGCGTTGCAGGTTACTACGAGCAGTACTTC,CSVAGYYEQYF,TRBJ2-7,-,TRBV29-1,-
TGTGCCAGCGGACTCTTGCGCGGGAGCGGCAACGAGCAGTACTTC,CASGLLRGSGNEQYF,TRBJ2-7,few,TRBV7-8,TRBD2
TGTGCCAGTAGTATCGGGCAGGGCACTGAAGCTTTCTTT,CASSIGQGTEAFF,TRBJ1-1,-,TRBV19,-
TGCAGCGTTCTGACAGCCCTGAACACTGAAGCTTTCTTT,CSVLTALNTEAFF,TRBJ1-1,-,TRBV29-1,-
TGCGCCAGCAGCACCAACAGGGGTCGAGTCTCGGACTATGGCTACACCTTC,CASSTNRGRVSDYGYTF,TRBJ1-2,-,TRBV5-1,TRBD1
TGTGCCAGCAGTTTATCCACAGCCTCCTACAATGAGCAGTTCTTC,CASSLSTASYNEQFF,TRBJ2-1,-,TRBV27,-
TGTGCCAGCAGTCGGTTGTGGGGCACCTACGAGCAGTACTTC,CASSRLWGTYEQYF,TRBJ2-7,-,TRBV28,-
TGTGCCAGCAGCCTTCTAGCTACAGATACGCAGTATTTT,CASSLLATDTQYF,TRBJ2-3,-,TRBV28,-
TGCGCCAGCAGCCTAAAGACAGGGGGCGCGTCAGGGGCCAACGTCCTGACTTTC,CASSLKTGGASGANVLTF,TRBJ2-6,-,TRBV5-1,TRBD1
TGCGCCAGCAGCCAAGATTCGGGGGGCCAAGAGACCCAGTACTTC,CASSQDSGGQETQYF,TRBJ2-5,-,TRBV4-1,TRBD2
TGTGCCAGCAGCTTAGGGGGGCCCACCAGGGGCTACACCTTC,CASSLGGPTRGYTF,TRBJ1-2,-,TRBV7-2,-
TGTGCCAGCAGCTTCCTAGCGGGTAGCACAGATACGCAGTATTTT,CASSFLAGSTDTQYF,TRBJ2-3,-,TRBV13,TRBD2
TGTGCCAGCGGGGGGAGCTCTGGAAACACCATATATTTT,CASGGSSGNTIYF,TRBJ1-3,-,TRBV3-1/TRBV3-2,-
TGCAGCGTTCGGGTCAGAGAGAACTATGGCTACACCTTC,CSVRVRENYGYTF,TRBJ1-2,-,TRBV29-1,-
TGTGCCACCAGCACCAAGGGACAGGGGATCTACTACGAGCAGTACTTC,CATSTKGQGIYYEQYF,TRBJ2-7,-,TRBV15,TRBD1
TGTGCCAGCAGCGTCAAGCGGGAGCCTGGAGAGACCCAGTACTTC,CASSVKREPGETQYF,TRBJ2-5,-,TRBV9,TRBD2
TGTGCCAGCAGCTTAGAGGCTAGCGGGAGGGCCCGGGATACGCAGTATTTT,CASSLEASGRARDTQYF,TRBJ2-3,-,TRBV7-2,TRBD2
TGTGCCAGCAGTTTAGGCCCCACTAGCGGGAGGATCCTCTGGGCCTACGAGCAGTACTTC,CASSLGPTSGRILWAYEQYF,TRBJ2-7,few,TRBV27,TRBD2
TGTGCCAGCAGAATAGGGGGAGCTTCCTACGAGCAGTACTTC,CASRIGGASYEQYF,TRBJ2-7,-,TRBV5-4,-
TGCAGCGTTTACTCCCCCGCAGGCTCGAGCACTGAAGCTTTCTTT,CSVYSPAGSSTEAFF,TRBJ1-1,few,TRBV29-1,-
TGTGCCAGCAGAGCCCAGCGGACAGGGTGGGGTGTTGATACGCAGTATTTT,CASRAQRTGWGVDTQYF,TRBJ2-3,-,TRBV7-2,TRBD1
TGTGCCAGCAGCCAGACTAGCGGGAGAAATGAGCAGTTCTTC,CASSQTSGRNEQFF,TRBJ2-1,once,TRBV7-3,TRBD2
TGTGCCAGTAGTTTCGCGCGGGGGCTGAATGGTTCACCCCTCCACTTT,CASSFARGLNGSPLHF,TRBJ1-6,-,TRBV19,-
TGTGCCAGCAGCATCCGTACGAGAAGGGGGCCTATCTATGGCTACACCTTC,CASSIRTRRGPIYGYTF,TRBJ1-2,few,TRBV21-1,-